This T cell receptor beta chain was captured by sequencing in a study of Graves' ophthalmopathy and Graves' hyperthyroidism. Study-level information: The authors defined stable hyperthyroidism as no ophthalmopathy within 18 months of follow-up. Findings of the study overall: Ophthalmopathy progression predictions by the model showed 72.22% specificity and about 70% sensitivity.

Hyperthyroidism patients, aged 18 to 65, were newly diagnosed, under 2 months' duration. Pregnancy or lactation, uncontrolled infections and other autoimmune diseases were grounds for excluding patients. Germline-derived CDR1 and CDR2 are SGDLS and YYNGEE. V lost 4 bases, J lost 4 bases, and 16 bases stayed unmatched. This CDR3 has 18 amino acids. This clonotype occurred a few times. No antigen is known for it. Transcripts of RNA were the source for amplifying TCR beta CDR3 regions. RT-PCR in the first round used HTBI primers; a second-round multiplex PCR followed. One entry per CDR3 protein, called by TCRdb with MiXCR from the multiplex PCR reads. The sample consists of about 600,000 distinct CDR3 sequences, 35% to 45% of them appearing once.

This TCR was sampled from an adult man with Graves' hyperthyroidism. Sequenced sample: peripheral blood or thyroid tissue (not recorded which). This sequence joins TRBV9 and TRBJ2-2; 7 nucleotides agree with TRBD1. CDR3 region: CASSFPDRDKFGTGELFF. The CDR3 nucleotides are TGTGCCAGCAGCTTTCCCGACAGGGACAAATTCGGCACCGGGGAGCTGTTTTTT.